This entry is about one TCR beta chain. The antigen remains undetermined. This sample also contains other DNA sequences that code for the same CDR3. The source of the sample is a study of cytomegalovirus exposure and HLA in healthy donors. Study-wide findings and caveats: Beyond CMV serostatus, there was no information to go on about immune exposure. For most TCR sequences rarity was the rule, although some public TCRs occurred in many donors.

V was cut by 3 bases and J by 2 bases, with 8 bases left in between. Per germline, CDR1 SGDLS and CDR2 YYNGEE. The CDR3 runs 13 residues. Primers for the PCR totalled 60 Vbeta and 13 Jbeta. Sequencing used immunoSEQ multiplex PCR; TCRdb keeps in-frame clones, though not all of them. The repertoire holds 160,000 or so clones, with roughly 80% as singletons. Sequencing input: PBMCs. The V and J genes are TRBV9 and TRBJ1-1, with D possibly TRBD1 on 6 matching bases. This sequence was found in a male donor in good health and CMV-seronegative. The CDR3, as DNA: TGTGCCAGCAGCGCACAGGGTAACACTGAAGCTTTCTTT. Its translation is CASSAQGNTEAFF.